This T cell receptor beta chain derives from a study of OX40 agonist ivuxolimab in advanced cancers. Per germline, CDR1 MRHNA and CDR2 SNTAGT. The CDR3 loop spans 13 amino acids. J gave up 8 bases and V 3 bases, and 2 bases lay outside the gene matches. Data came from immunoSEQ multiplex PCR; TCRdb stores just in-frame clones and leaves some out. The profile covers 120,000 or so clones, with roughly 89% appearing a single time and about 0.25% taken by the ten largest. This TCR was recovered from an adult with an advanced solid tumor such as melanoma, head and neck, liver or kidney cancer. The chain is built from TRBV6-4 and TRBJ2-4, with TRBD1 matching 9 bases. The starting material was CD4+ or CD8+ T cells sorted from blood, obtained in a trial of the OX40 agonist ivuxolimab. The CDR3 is CASSEGQGHIQYF. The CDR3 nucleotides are TGTGCCAGCAGTGAGGGACAGGGACACATTCAGTACTTC.